Shown below are 3 T cell receptor beta chains from a single sample sequenced in a study of patients and donors after allogeneic stem cell transplantation. TCRdb reprocessed the RT-PCR reads with MiXCR, giving one entry per CDR3 protein. The table has more than 850,000 distinct CDR3 sequences, about a sixth seen once. The sequencing sample was made of blood, either unsorted or a sorted T cell fraction (not recorded which). All receptors derive from a human donor who was either an allogeneic HSCT recipient or a stem cell or donor lymphocyte infusion donor (not recorded which). It is not recorded whose cells these are; they may come from a transplant donor.

The chain is built from TRBV18 and TRBJ1-2, with D uncertain. Trimming pared 2 bases from V and 6 bases from J, leaving 13 bases between. The CDR3 contains 14 residues. Germline lookup yields CDR1 KGHSH and CDR2 LQKENI. The CDR3 region has the DNA TGTGCCAGCTCACCAAAGGTAAAGGCGAATGGCTACACCTTC. This gives the protein CASSPKVKANGYTF.

This clonotype was recorded a few times. This sequence joins TRBV7-6 and TRBJ2-3; D is uncertain. Germline V gene sequence: CDR1 SGHVS, CDR2 FNYEAQ. The CDR3 sequence is 19 residues long. V gave up 1 base and J gave up 1 base, with 21 bases separating them. The CDR3 sequence is CASSLGSAAARGGTDTQYF. The CDR3 nucleotides read TGTGCCAGCAGCTTAGGTTCGGCAGCCGCCCGTGGGGGCACAGATACGCAGTATTTT. Filled out from reference TRBV7-6 and TRBJ2-3, the complete variable domain reads GAGVSQSPRYKVTKRGQDVALRCDPISGHVSLYWYRQALGQGPEFLTYFNYEAQQDKSGLPNDRFSAERPEGSISTLTIQRTEQRDSAMYRCASSLGSAAARGGTDTQYFGPGTRLTVL.

The chain uses TRBV5-1 and TRBJ2-5; 9 nucleotides agree with TRBD2. The CDR3 consists of 15 residues. Germline CDR1 is SGHRS and CDR2 is YFSETQ. V was pared by 1 base and J by 3 bases, with 4 bases of the junction left unmatched. CDR3 residues: CASSLRGLAEETQYF. For the CDR3, the DNA is TGCGCCAGCAGCTTGAGGGGACTAGCCGAAGAGACCCAGTACTTC.